A single sample is the source of the 27 T cell receptor beta chains below, sequenced in a study of blood T cells in healthy people across ages. For the second PCR, which ran for about 7 to 11 cycles, a sample-barcoded 5' primer and a J-beta primer mix were used. From the 5' RACE reads, TCRdb called clonotypes with MiXCR, one entry per CDR3 protein. The sample lists roughly 1.4 million distinct CDR3 sequences; approximately 59% were seen once. Sequencing used blood. Every receptor here comes from a young man in good health.

The V and J genes are TRBV19 and TRBJ2-2; D may be TRBD1 (5 bases). Germline V lookup: CDR1 LNHDA, CDR2 SQIVND (reference sequence). The CDR3 length is 13 residues. The germline V and J ends were trimmed by 3 bases and 9 bases, with 11 bases remaining between them. Here the CDR3 DNA reads TGTGCCAGTAGTATTGGGGCAATCCGGGAGCTGTTTTTT. Protein sequence: CASSIGAIRELFF.

Comments on this clonotype: At one end, the junction sequence differs from germline, possibly due to a read error. This sequence joins TRBV29-1 and TRBJ2-3, with TRBD1 matching over 10 bases. Germline V gives CDR1 SQVTM, CDR2 ANQGSEA. The length of the CDR3 is 16 residues. In DNA, the CDR3 is TGCAGTGTTGAGACTGTTTGGGGACAGGGGCTAGATACGCAGTATTTT. Translation: CSVETVWGQGLDTQYF.

The gene calls are TRBV5-1 and TRBJ1-1, with unresolved D. Germline CDR1 is SGHRS and CDR2 is YFSETQ. The CDR3 is 13 residues long. The V and J ends lost 10 bases and 2 bases respectively, with 15 bases between them. The CDR3 DNA reads as TGCGCCTCCAAAAACCCGTCCAACACTGAAGCTTTCTTT. Translating it yields CASKNPSNTEAFF. The full variable domain, rest sourced from reference TRBV5-1 and TRBJ1-1, is KAGVTQTPRYLIKTRGQQVTLSCSPISGHRSVSWYQQTPGQGLQFLFEYFSETQRNKGNFPGRFSGRQFSNSRSEMNVSTLELGDSALYLCASKNPSNTEAFFGQGTRLTVV.

This chain links TRBV28 with TRBJ2-7; 10 bases are shared with TRBD1. The CDR3 runs 16 residues. V lost 6 bases, J lost 3 bases, and 11 bases stayed unmatched. CDR1 and CDR2 (germline): MDHEN, SYDVKM. The DNA for the CDR3 is TGTGCCAGCAGAAAAACCGGGACAGGGGAGATCTACGAGCAGTACTTC. Translating it yields CASRKTGTGEIYEQYF. Filled out from reference TRBV28 and TRBJ2-7, the complete variable domain reads DVKVTQSSRYLVKRTGEKVFLECVQDMDHENMFWYRQDPGLGLRLIYFSYDVKMKEKGDIPEGYSVSREKKERFSLILESASTNQTSMYLCASRKTGTGEIYEQYFGPGTRLTVT.

The chain has TRBV5-1 and TRBJ1-4; unclear D gene. Looked up from germline, CDR1 is SGHRS and CDR2 is YFSETQ. This CDR3 contains 13 residues. With 4 bases removed from V and 7 bases from J, the gap between germline ends came to 11 bases. The CDR3 protein is CASSTLDAEKLFF. The CDR3 region has the DNA TGCGCCAGCAGCACATTGGACGCTGAAAAACTGTTTTTT.

With regard to this clonotype: The junction departs from germline at one end; a sequencing error may be responsible. This rearrangement joins TRBV7-2 to TRBJ1-1; D is uncertain. The CDR3 has 13 amino acids. Germline CDR1 SGHTA, CDR2 FQGNSA. For the CDR3, the DNA is TGTGCCAGCAGCTTGCTAGGTCCCTCTGAACCTTTCTTT. Translation: CASSLLGPSEPFF.

As DNA, the CDR3 is TGCAGCGTTGAAGCCCCCGGGACGGACTTTAGCTCCTACGAGCAGTACTTC. Protein sequence: CSVEAPGTDFSSYEQYF. The chain employs TRBV29-1 and TRBJ2-7, with D perhaps matching TRBD1 or TRBD2 (5 bases each). Trimming cost V 1 base and J 0 bases, with 19 bases left between them. CDR1 and CDR2 (germline): SQVTM, ANQGSEA. The CDR3 is 17 amino acids.

This clonotype appeared a few times. V usage is TRBV3-1 and J usage is TRBJ2-3; 9 bases map to TRBD1. Per the germline V gene, CDR1 is LGHDT and CDR2 is YNNKEL (reference sequence). This CDR3 spans 15 amino acids. V shed 5 bases, J shed 2 bases, and the junction held 5 bases outside the gene matches. The CDR3 loop is CASSTRDRDTDTQYF. CDR3 DNA sequence: TGTGCCAGCAGCACACGGGACAGGGACACAGATACGCAGTATTTT.

V is TRBV6-2 or TRBV6-3 and J is TRBJ2-1; no reliable D call. V gave up 2 bases and J gave up 4 bases, with 12 bases separating them. CDR1 is MNHEY, CDR2 SVGEGT, per germline. This CDR3 region has 15 residues. The CDR3 sequence is CASSYPGTLYNEQFF. The CDR3 coding sequence is TGTGCCAGCAGTTACCCCGGCACCTTATACAATGAGCAGTTCTTC.

This sequence joins TRBV29-1 and TRBJ1-5; TRBD1 matches at 9 bases. The CDR3 sequence is 13 residues long. Unmatched junction bases numbered 1, after V lost 5 bases and J lost 2 bases. Germline V gene lookup returns CDR1 SQVTM and CDR2 ANQGSEA. The CDR3 DNA reads TGCAGCGTTCGGACAGGGGGCAATCAGCCCCAGCATTTT. It codes for CSVRTGGNQPQHF.

The chain carries TRBV20-1 and TRBJ2-4; D tentatively fits TRBD1 or TRBD2 (6 bases each). CDR1 and CDR2 from the germline V gene are DFQATT and SNEGSKA (reference sequence). This CDR3 has 12 residues. V shed 3 bases and J shed 8 bases, with 11 bases lying between them. CDR3 region: CSARGGSDIQYF. The CDR3 DNA follows: TGCAGTGCTAGGGGGGGCTCGGACATTCAGTACTTC.

This sequence joins TRBV12-3 or TRBV12-4 and TRBJ1-4, with 8 bases aligning to TRBD1. The ends lost 4 bases at V and 10 bases at J; junction bases unmatched: 8. The CDR3 length is 14 residues. The CDR3 DNA reads as TGTGCCAGCAGTTCTGTGGACAGGGAGGGAAAACTGTTTTTT. It is translated as CASSSVDREGKLFF.

As DNA, the CDR3 is TGTGCCAGCAGCTCTTCGACAGGGACGAACACTGAAGCTTTCTTT. Its protein is CASSSSTGTNTEAFF. The V call is TRBV11-3, the J call TRBJ1-1; 7 bases line up with TRBD1. CDR3 length equals 15 residues. The J segment lost 1 base and the V segment lost 4 bases, leaving 6 bases of the junction unmatched. CDR1 SGHNT and CDR2 YENEEA come from the germline V gene.

The V gene is TRBV11-2, the J gene TRBJ2-1; possible D gene TRBD1, 5 bases. V lost 1 base and J 6 bases, leaving 16 bases between the germline ends. Germline-derived CDR1 and CDR2 are SGHAT and FQNNGV. The CDR3 spans 16 residues. CDR3 residues: CASSLVGPPQFNEQFF. DNA of the CDR3: TGTGCCAGCAGCTTAGTGGGGCCTCCACAGTTCAATGAGCAGTTCTTC.

The chain employs TRBV24-1 and TRBJ1-5; the D is unclear. Trimming pared 5 bases from V and 7 bases from J, leaving 14 bases between. The CDR3 sequence is 14 residues long. Germline CDR1 reads KGHDR; CDR2 reads SFDVKD. The CDR3 region is CATSVGGLGQPQHF. CDR3 sequence (DNA): TGTGCCACCAGTGTGGGAGGGCTCGGCCAGCCCCAGCATTTT.

The rearrangement joins TRBV15 to TRBJ1-5, with TRBD1 as a possible D gene (5 bases). The V end was cut by 4 bases, the J end by 3 bases, with 13 bases between. The CDR3 loop spans 15 amino acids. Germline CDR1 and CDR2: LNHNV and YYDKDF (reference sequence). The CDR3 sequence: CATSNRQYINQPQHF. The CDR3 region has the DNA TGTGCCACCAGCAACCGACAGTATATCAATCAGCCCCAGCATTTT.

The chain employs TRBV7-2 and TRBJ2-1; D unresolved. Germline CDR1 and CDR2: SGHTA and FQGNSA. The CDR3 spans 12 residues. Between the trimmed V and J ends, which lost 1 base and 8 bases, there was a span of 6 bases. CDR3 DNA: TGTGCCAGCAGCTTAGAGTTTGATGAGCAGTTCTTC. Its translation: CASSLEFDEQFF. Using reference TRBV7-2 and TRBJ2-1 for the parts outside the CDR3, the full variable domain is GAGVSQSPSNKVTEKGKDVELRCDPISGHTALYWYRQSLGQGLEFLIYFQGNSAPDKSGLPSDRFSAERTGGSVSTLTIQRTQQEDSAVYLCASSLEFDEQFFGPGTRLTVL.

This clonotype was detected only once. Germline is not matched at one junction end, which may reflect a read error. This chain links TRBV9 with TRBJ2-1, with 12 bases matching TRBD2. The germline V gene has CDR1 SGDLS and CDR2 YYNGEE. The CDR3 extends over 17 amino acids. In DNA form, the CDR3 reads TGTGCCAGCAACGTAGCTCCGACTAGCGGGAGCTACAATGAGCAGTTCTTC. As protein: CASNVAPTSGSYNEQFF.

The V gene is TRBV18, the J gene TRBJ2-3; the match to TRBD1 covers 7 bases. The CDR3 length is 15 residues. The J segment lost 0 bases and the V segment lost 5 bases, leaving 5 bases of the junction unmatched. Germline CDR1 KGHSH, CDR2 LQKENI. CDR3 sequence reads: CASSSTGLSTDTQYF. The CDR3 DNA sequence: TGTGCCAGCTCATCGACAGGGTTGAGCACAGATACGCAGTATTTT.

This clonotype has only a few counts. This chain joins TRBV3-1 and TRBJ2-3; D gene ambiguous. CDR1 LGHDT and CDR2 YNNKEL come from the germline V gene (reference sequence). Trimming removed 1 base from V and 2 bases from J, with 10 bases in between. CDR3 length equals 15 residues. The CDR3 loop reads CASSQVTGPTDTQYF. The CDR3 DNA reads TGTGCCAGCAGCCAAGTGACCGGGCCCACAGATACGCAGTATTTT.

The chain is built from TRBV14 and TRBJ1-2; perhaps TRBD1 as D (5 bases). The germline V gene encodes CDR1 SGHDN and CDR2 FVKESK. V was trimmed by 0 bases and J by 7 bases, leaving 21 bases between them. CDR3 size: 17 residues. Here the CDR3 DNA reads TGTGCCAGCAGCCAAGATCGGGACGCTGCTATTGGGCTTGGCTACACCTTC. This gives the protein CASSQDRDAAIGLGYTF. The whole variable domain, remainder taken from reference TRBV14 and TRBJ1-2, is EAGVTQFPSHSVIEKGQTVTLRCDPISGHDNLYWYRRVMGKEIKFLLHFVKESKQDESGMPNNRFLAERTGGTYSTLKVQPAELEDSGVYFCASSQDRDAAIGLGYTFGSGTRLTVV.

The rearrangement joins TRBV6-2 or TRBV6-3 to TRBJ2-2, with D possibly being TRBD2 (6 bases). The germline V gene encodes CDR1 MNHEY and CDR2 SVGEGT. Trimming removed 2 bases from V and 5 bases from J, with 15 bases in between. CDR3 size: 16 residues. CDR3 bases: TGTGCCAGCAGTTACCTTGGTCGGAGGGAGACCGGGGAGCTGTTTTTT. As protein: CASSYLGRRETGELFF.

The V call is TRBV6-2 or TRBV6-3, the J call TRBJ1-6, with 8 bases matching TRBD1. Germline loops: CDR1 MNHEY, CDR2 SVGEGT. Losses at the gene ends were 6 bases for V and 6 bases for J; bases not matched to a gene: 4. The CDR3 extends over 14 amino acids. As DNA, the CDR3 is TGTGCCAGCAGCCAAACAGGGGGTAATTCACCCCTCCACTTT. As protein: CASSQTGGNSPLHF.

In this sample, this clonotype turned up a few times. The chain uses TRBV27 and TRBJ2-3; D is possibly TRBD2 (6 bases). This CDR3 is 16 amino acids long. Trimming took off 6 bases at V and 0 bases at J, with 16 bases between the two ends. Germline V lookup: CDR1 MNHEY, CDR2 SMNVEV (reference sequence). This CDR3 is CASRSTPGTSTDTQYF. The CDR3 DNA follows: TGTGCCAGCAGATCGACCCCGGGGACTAGCACAGATACGCAGTATTTT.

The gene calls are TRBV7-9 and TRBJ2-1; 13 nucleotides line up with TRBD2. Germline V gives CDR1 SEHNR, CDR2 FQNEAQ (reference sequence). This CDR3 contains 14 residues. The junction had 6 bases not matched to a gene; V was cut back by 4 bases and J by 12 bases. The DNA for the CDR3 is TGTGCCAGCAGCTCAGGACTAGCGGGGGTCACGCAGTTCTTC. Translating it yields CASSSGLAGVTQFF. The variable domain in full, completed from reference TRBV7-9 and TRBJ2-1, reads DTGVSQNPRHKITKRGQNVTFRCDPISEHNRLYWYRQTLGQGPEFLTYFQNEAQLEKSRLLSDRFSAERPKGSFSTLEIQRTEQGDSAMYLCASSSGLAGVTQFFGPGTRLTVL.

This chain links TRBV6-5 with TRBJ2-3, with a possible D match to TRBD1 (5 bases). Germline values: CDR1 MNHEY, CDR2 SVGAGI. The CDR3 has 13 residues. Trimming removed 8 bases at V and 2 bases at J, with 11 bases between. This CDR3 reads CASEDTHTDTQYF. The CDR3 nucleotides are TGTGCCAGCGAGGACACCCACACAGATACGCAGTATTTT.

The V call is TRBV20-1, the J call TRBJ2-5; 10 bases line up with TRBD2. In germline, CDR1 is DFQATT, CDR2 SNEGSKA (reference sequence). V lost 0 bases and J lost 11; bases outside the gene matches: 12. CDR3 size: 15 residues. DNA of the CDR3: TGCAGTGCTAGAGAACCTAGCGGGAGCTTTGATGAGCAGTACTTC. Translation: CSAREPSGSFDEQYF.